These 20 T cell receptor beta chains originate from one sample sequenced in a study of blood T cell repertoires in COVID-19. The assay was immunoSEQ multiplex PCR, and TCRdb's table has in-frame clones only and misses some. The data hold roughly 250,000 clones, with approximately 85% observed a single time. The sequenced material came from peripheral blood. The receptors here all came from a woman in her sixties or seventies with acute or convalescent COVID-19.

V is TRBV5-5 and J is TRBJ2-1; D may be TRBD2 (5 bases). Germline V lookup: CDR1 SGHKS, CDR2 YYEKEE (reference sequence). The CDR3 sequence is 13 residues long. Trimming cost V 2 bases and J 4 bases, with 7 bases left between them. CDR3 nucleotides: TGTGCCAGCAGCTTTGGGGAGTACAATGAGCAGTTCTTC. Its translation is CASSFGEYNEQFF.

V usage is TRBV4-2 and J usage is TRBJ2-7, with TRBD2 matching over 9 bases. This CDR3 comprises 15 residues. Germline CDR1 is LGHNA and CDR2 is YNFKEQ. J gave up 5 bases and V 1 base, and 6 bases lay outside the gene matches. CDR3 sequence reads: CASSQVAGGPNEQYF. The CDR3 region has the DNA TGTGCCAGCAGCCAAGTCGCGGGGGGGCCTAACGAGCAGTACTTC.

V and J are TRBV4-3 and TRBJ2-1, with TRBD2 as a possible D gene (6 bases). CDR1 LGHNA and CDR2 YSLEER come from the germline V gene. The V and J ends lost 5 bases and 3 bases respectively, with 14 bases between them. The CDR3 spans 15 residues. The CDR3 coding sequence is TGCGCCAGCAGCTCGCGGGACCAGAGCTACAATGAGCAGTTCTTC. It encodes CASSSRDQSYNEQFF.

The genes are TRBV24-1 and TRBJ2-1; D may be TRBD1 (6 bases). V lost 4 bases and J lost 4, with 13 bases in between. Germline lookup yields CDR1 KGHDR and CDR2 SFDVKD. There are 15 residues in the CDR3. CDR3: CATSDPGHPYNEQFF. As DNA, the CDR3 is TGTGCCACCAGTGACCCGGGACACCCATACAATGAGCAGTTCTTC.

As regards this clone: The same CDR3 is also encoded by other DNA sequences in this sample. The chain recombines TRBV6-1 with TRBJ1-5; tentatively, D is TRBD1 (6 bases). The V end lost 2 bases, the J end lost 4 bases, and 9 bases lay between the germline ends. Per germline, CDR1 MNHNS and CDR2 SASEGT. The CDR3 consists of 14 residues. CDR3 protein: CASSEQGSNQPQHF. CDR3 sequence (DNA): TGTGCCAGCAGTGAACAGGGGAGTAATCAGCCCCAGCATTTT.

This clone was seen once. The rearrangement uses TRBV6-4 and TRBJ2-1, with TRBD2 matching over 11 bases. The V gene's germline CDR1 is MRHNA and CDR2 SNTAGT. There are 15 residues in the CDR3. V was pared by 7 bases and J by 2 bases, with 4 bases of the junction left unmatched. The CDR3 here is CASTPLAGAYNEQFF. CDR3 nucleotide sequence: TGTGCCAGCACGCCACTAGCGGGGGCCTACAATGAGCAGTTCTTC.

This clone has more than one count but fewer than ten. This chain uses TRBV5-4 with TRBJ2-7, with D perhaps TRBD1 (6 bases). CDR3 length: 15 amino acids. Looked up from germline, CDR1 is SGHNT and CDR2 is YYREEE (reference sequence). V was cut by 2 bases and J by 3 bases, with 15 bases left in between. The CDR3 is CASSLEQGRSYEQYF. The CDR3 DNA sequence: TGTGCCAGCAGCTTAGAACAGGGTAGAAGCTACGAGCAGTACTTC.

This clone showed up just a few times. V and J are TRBV7-9 and TRBJ1-5; 8 nucleotides line up with TRBD1. In germline, CDR1 is SEHNR, CDR2 FQNEAQ (reference sequence). The CDR3 runs 14 residues. Losses at the gene ends were 4 bases for V and 3 bases for J; bases not matched to a gene: 2. The CDR3 loop reads CASSSDRDNQPQHF. DNA of the CDR3: TGTGCCAGCAGCTCGGACAGGGACAATCAGCCCCAGCATTTT.

This sequence joins TRBV5-1 and TRBJ1-1, with 7 bases fitting TRBD1. The ends lost 0 bases at V and 2 bases at J; junction bases unmatched: 4. Germline V gene lookup returns CDR1 SGHRS and CDR2 YFSETQ. This CDR3 is built from 15 residues. The CDR3 DNA follows: TGCGCCAGCAGCTTGGGGGGGACAGTAAACACTGAAGCTTTCTTT. Translation gives CASSLGGTVNTEAFF.

V is TRBV2 and J is TRBJ2-6; D is possibly TRBD2 (6 bases). The CDR3 runs 15 residues. The germline V gene has CDR1 SNHLY and CDR2 FYNNEI. The V and J ends lost 6 bases and 0 bases respectively, with 9 bases between them. The DNA of the CDR3 is TGTGCCAGCAGCGGAGGGAGCTCTGGGGCCAACGTCCTGACTTTC. As protein: CASSGGSSGANVLTF.

The chain combines TRBV18 with TRBJ1-5; TRBD1 agrees at 9 bases. The germline CDR1 and CDR2 sequences are KGHSH and LQKENI. J was trimmed by 3 bases and V by 2 bases; bases with no gene match: 8. The CDR3 runs 17 residues. The CDR3 coding sequence is TGTGCCAGCTCACCAGTTTCGGGACAGGGATACAATCAGCCCCAGCATTTT. It codes for CASSPVSGQGYNQPQHF.

J is TRBJ1-3 and V is TRBV5-6, with a weak D call TRBD1 (5 bases). Trimming removed 4 bases from V and 0 bases from J, with 14 bases in between. There are 16 residues in the CDR3. Germline CDR1 SGHDT, CDR2 YYEEEE. Here the CDR3 DNA reads TGTGCCAGCAGCGCGCCCCCGGGGGTCTCTGGAAACACCATATATTTT. Its translation is CASSAPPGVSGNTIYF.

The chain combines TRBV6-5 with TRBJ1-1; D is unresolved. Germline assignment: CDR1 MNHEY and CDR2 SVGAGI. V lost 0 bases and J 9 bases, leaving 14 bases between the germline ends. CDR3 size: 14 residues. CDR3 sequence: CASSYSSRQTQAFF. The CDR3 nucleotides are TGTGCCAGCAGTTACTCGAGCAGGCAAACTCAAGCTTTCTTT.

The rearrangement uses TRBV5-1 and TRBJ1-2; 10 bases fit TRBD1. Trimming took 4 bases from V and 6 from J; bases not matched to a gene: 12. Per the germline V gene, CDR1 is SGHRS and CDR2 is YFSETQ. CDR3 length: 16 residues. The CDR3 nucleotides are TGCGCCAGCAGCGCCCCCGACAGGGGGCATATTGATGGCTACACCTTC. Its protein is CASSAPDRGHIDGYTF.

The chain carries TRBV11-2 and TRBJ1-6, with 10 bases lining up with TRBD1. CDR3 length: 13 amino acids. Germline V lookup: CDR1 SGHAT, CDR2 FQNNGV. Trimming at V came to 4 bases and at J to 13 bases, leaving 4 bases not matched to a gene. CDR3 bases: TGTGCCAGCAGCTCCGGGACAGGGGTCCCCCTCCACTTT. Amino acids: CASSSGTGVPLHF.

V usage is TRBV6-2 or TRBV6-3 and J usage is TRBJ1-3; no clear D gene. Germline loops: CDR1 MNHEY, CDR2 SVGEGT. The length of the CDR3 is 14 residues. V lost 5 bases, J lost 7 bases, and 15 bases lay in between. The CDR3 DNA follows: TGTGCCAGCAGTCGGGCGGGAATACGGAACACCATATATTTT. Its protein product is CASSRAGIRNTIYF.

The rearrangement links TRBV4-2 to TRBJ1-4; the D is unclear. Germline V CDR1 and CDR2: LGHNA, YNFKEQ. This CDR3 spans 14 amino acids. Trimming left V 6 bases short and J 4 bases short, with 12 bases between. CDR3 loop: CASRGGHNNEKLFF. In DNA form, the CDR3 reads TGTGCCAGCAGGGGAGGGCACAATAATGAAAAACTGTTTTTT.

DNA for the CDR3: TGTGCCAGCAGCTTGCTGAGCTCTGGAAACACCATATATTTT. Translated: CASSLLSSGNTIYF. The V call is TRBV5-6, the J call TRBJ1-3; D unresolved. The ends were cut back, 1 base at V and 0 bases at J, with 5 bases in the middle. The CDR3 sequence is 14 residues long. Germline V gene lookup returns CDR1 SGHDT and CDR2 YYEEEE.

The V call is TRBV6-5, the J call TRBJ2-5; D not resolved. The CDR3 is 14 residues long. The V and J ends lost 2 bases and 2 bases respectively, with 9 bases between them. Germline V CDR1 and CDR2: MNHEY, SVGAGI. The CDR3 region has the DNA TGTGCCAGCAGTTACCTAGAATCTCAAGAGACCCAGTACTTC. Amino acids: CASSYLESQETQYF.

The chain joins TRBV5-8 to TRBJ1-4; D not certain. Trimming pared 0 bases from V and 8 bases from J, leaving 14 bases between. The CDR3 runs to 15 residues. Germline V gene data show CDR1 as SGHTS and CDR2 as YDEGEE. CDR3 amino acids: CASSLGVGGREKLFF. As DNA, the CDR3 is TGTGCCAGCAGCTTGGGTGTAGGAGGGCGGGAAAAACTGTTTTTT.